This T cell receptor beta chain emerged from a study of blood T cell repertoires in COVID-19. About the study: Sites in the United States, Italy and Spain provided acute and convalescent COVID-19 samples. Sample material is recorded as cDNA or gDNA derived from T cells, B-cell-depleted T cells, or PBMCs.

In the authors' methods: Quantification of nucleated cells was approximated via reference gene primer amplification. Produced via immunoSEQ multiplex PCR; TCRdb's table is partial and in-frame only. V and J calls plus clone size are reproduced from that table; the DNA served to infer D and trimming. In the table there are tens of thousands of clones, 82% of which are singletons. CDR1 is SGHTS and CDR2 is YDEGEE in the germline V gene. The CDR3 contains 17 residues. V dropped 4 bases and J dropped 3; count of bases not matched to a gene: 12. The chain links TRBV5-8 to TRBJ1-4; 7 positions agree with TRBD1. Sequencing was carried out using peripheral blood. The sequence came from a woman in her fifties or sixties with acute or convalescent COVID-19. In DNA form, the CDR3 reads TGTGCCAGCAGCCCCCGACAGGGCGCATTTGCTAATGAAAAACTGTTTTTT. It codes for CASSPRQGAFANEKLFF.